This T cell receptor (beta chain) was sequenced for a study of T-cell memory formation after mild COVID-19. Study-wide results and caveats: Clonal second-wave expansions that peaked on day 37 had unconfirmed SARS-CoV-2 specificity.

Worth noting for this clonotype: Its target is not known.

Trimming left V 2 bases short and J 2 bases short, with 9 bases between. Germline V gene sequence: CDR1 MNHEY, CDR2 SMNVEV (reference sequence). This CDR3 spans 14 amino acids. Constant-segment-primed 5'RACE gave TCR alpha and TCR beta cDNA libraries with sample barcodes and UMIs. TCRdb redid the calling of the 5' RACE reads with MiXCR, one entry per CDR3 protein. The sample lists 250,000 to 350,000 distinct CDR3 sequences; 14% were seen once. The chain combines TRBV27 with TRBJ1-1; D ambiguous. The receptor's source is a man between 18 and 29 years old who had mild COVID-19 (a few samples of this study predate the infection). Cell type and time point are not known. The sequencing sample was made of PBMCs or a T cell subset sorted from them (not recorded which). The CDR3 sequence: CASSLPGSNTEAFF. The CDR3 nucleotides are TGTGCCAGCAGTTTACCCGGGAGTAACACTGAAGCTTTCTTT.